The 11 T cell receptor beta chains below were found in one sample sequenced in a study of cytomegalovirus exposure and HLA in healthy donors. The primer mix had 60 Vbeta and 13 Jbeta primers. The protocol was immunoSEQ multiplex PCR, while the TCRdb copy is restricted to in-frame clones and leaves out a portion. The table has 200,000 to 250,000 clones, roughly 88% seen once. Sequencing was carried out using PBMCs. Receptor source: a boy younger than 10 in good health and CMV-seronegative.

This clone has just one count. J is TRBJ2-1 and V is TRBV5-6; 8 bases line up with TRBD1. V shed 4 bases and J 3 bases; nucleotides not matched to a gene: 6. CDR1 is SGHDT, CDR2 YYEEEE, per germline. The length of the CDR3 is 15 residues. The CDR3 bases are TGTGCCAGCAGCCCAGGGGGCATGCTCTACAATGAGCAGTTCTTC. This codes for CASSPGGMLYNEQFF.

The chain links TRBV9 to TRBJ2-5, with D possibly being TRBD2 (6 bases). The end of the DNA fits TRBJ2-7 better, so the J call may be wrong. Germline values: CDR1 SGDLS, CDR2 YYNGEE. CDR3 length equals 15 residues. The CDR3 nucleotides are TGTGCCAGCAGCCCCGCGGGGACGTACTCCTACGAGCAGTACTTC. Protein: CASSPAGTYSYEQYF.

The chain uses TRBV7-2 and TRBJ2-7; 9 nucleotides match TRBD1. This CDR3 region has 15 residues. Looked up from germline, CDR1 is SGHTA and CDR2 is FQGNSA. V gave up 4 bases and J gave up 1 base; unmatched junction bases: 5. The CDR3 DNA follows: TGTGCCAGCAGCTCCCGGACAGGGGCTTCCTACGAGCAGTACTTC. This translates into CASSSRTGASYEQYF.

The chain couples TRBV27 to TRBJ2-3; possibly TRBD1 for D (6 bases). V was clipped by 5 bases and J by 3 bases, with 15 bases between them. CDR3 length: 15 amino acids. CDR1 and CDR2 (germline): MNHEY, SMNVEV (reference sequence). The CDR3 bases are TGTGCCAGCAGTCCAGGGGCGTCGGGGACAGATACGCAGTATTTT. Translating it yields CASSPGASGTDTQYF.

The J gene is TRBJ2-7, the V gene TRBV6-6; D not certain. V gave up 5 bases and J gave up 5 bases, with 7 bases separating them. The CDR3 runs 11 residues. In germline, CDR1 is MNHNY, CDR2 SVGAGI (reference sequence). CDR3 protein: CASSTPDEQYF. DNA of the CDR3: TGTGCCAGCAGTACCCCAGACGAGCAGTACTTC.

The chain carries TRBV27 and TRBJ1-2; a possible D gene is TRBD1 (6 bases). Trimming shortened V by 2 bases and J by 2 bases, and 24 bases separated the two germline ends. Germline lookup yields CDR1 MNHEY and CDR2 SMNVEV (reference sequence). The CDR3 consists of 19 residues. This chain's CDR3 is CASSLGYPKTGEDNYGYTF. CDR3 in DNA: TGTGCCAGCAGTTTAGGCTACCCAAAGACAGGAGAGGACAACTATGGCTACACCTTC.

V gene TRBV12-5 combines with J gene TRBJ1-2; 11 bases are shared with TRBD1. The CDR3 extends over 16 amino acids. The ends lost 2 bases at V and 4 bases at J; junction bases unmatched: 6. Germline CDR1 and CDR2: LGHNT and FRNRAP. The CDR3 loop reads CASGLSRTGGAYGYTF. The CDR3, as DNA: TGTGCTAGTGGTTTGTCTCGGACAGGGGGCGCCTATGGCTACACCTTC.

CDR3 coding DNA: TGTGCCAGCAGCGTAGCAAGCGGGGGGTTCTCCTACAATGAGCAGTTCTTC. Protein sequence: CASSVASGGFSYNEQFF. The V gene is TRBV9, the J gene TRBJ2-1; the match to TRBD2 covers 9 bases. Trimming removed 0 bases from V and 0 bases from J; junction bases left unmatched: 4. This CDR3 is 17 amino acids long. Germline V gives CDR1 SGDLS, CDR2 YYNGEE. Drawing the rest from reference TRBV9 and TRBJ2-1, the complete variable domain is DSGVTQTPKHLITATGQRVTLRCSPRSGDLSVYWYQQSLDQGLQFLIQYYNGEERAKGNILERFSAQQFPDLHSELNLSSLELGDSALYFCASSVASGGFSYNEQFFGPGTRLTVL.

This sequence joins TRBV6-4 and TRBJ2-2; TRBD2 aligns across 8 bases. Germline assignment: CDR1 MRHNA and CDR2 SNTAGT. The CDR3 length is 14 residues. V lost 3 bases to trimming and J lost 4 bases; unmatched junction nucleotides: 1. The CDR3 protein is CASSETSVTGELFF. CDR3 coding DNA: TGTGCCAGCAGTGAGACTAGCGTCACCGGGGAGCTGTTTTTT.

V is TRBV13 and J is TRBJ1-3; the D gene is possibly TRBD1 (6 bases). V shed 0 bases and J shed 0 bases, with 12 bases lying between them. Germline CDR1 is PRHDT and CDR2 is FYEKMQ (reference sequence). The CDR3 extends over 17 amino acids. The CDR3 DNA sequence: TGTGCCAGCAGCTTAGGGTCCACAGGGAACTCTGGAAACACCATATATTTT. Its translation is CASSLGSTGNSGNTIYF.

The J gene is TRBJ2-3, the V gene TRBV13, with D unclear. Germline V gene lookup returns CDR1 PRHDT and CDR2 FYEKMQ (reference sequence). V gave up 5 bases and J gave up 1 base, with 7 bases separating them. The CDR3 covers 13 residues. CDR3 coding DNA: TGTGCCAGCAGCCTCCTTCGCACAGATACGCAGTATTTT. This gives the protein CASSLLRTDTQYF.